The clone carrying this TCR beta chain was found a few times. This sample is drawn from a study of patients and donors after allogeneic stem cell transplantation. TCRdb re-called the RT-PCR reads with MiXCR, one entry per CDR3 protein. The table includes 800,000 to 1,000,000 distinct CDR3 sequences, roughly 18% detected once. Source material: blood, either unsorted or a sorted T cell fraction (not recorded which). This receptor was obtained from a human donor who was either an allogeneic HSCT recipient or a stem cell or donor lymphocyte infusion donor (not recorded which). It is not recorded whose cells these are; they may come from a transplant donor.

CDR3 DNA: TGTGCCAGCAGTTACGCGGGGGGCGGCAATCAGCCCCAGCATTTT. Translating it yields CASSYAGGGNQPQHF. V and J are TRBV6-2 or TRBV6-3 and TRBJ1-5; possibly TRBD1 for D (6 bases). The CDR3 runs to 15 residues. Per the germline V gene, CDR1 is MNHEY and CDR2 is SVGEGT. V lost 2 bases and J 2 bases, leaving 10 bases between the germline ends.